Listed here is a single T cell receptor beta chain. This clone came up a few times. This clone's antigen is unknown. Per-base quality was not reported, and no clone a single base away is much larger than it. This sample was included in a study of blood T cell repertoires in COVID-19 (dated by TCRdb to 2019 to 2021). About the study as a whole: The collaborator samples originated in the United States, Italy and Spain and spanned the acute and convalescent phases of COVID-19. The material from the prospective study consisted of cDNA or gDNA derived from T cells, B-cell-depleted T cells, or PBMCs. The dataset comprised deeply sampled blood TCRbeta repertoires from subjects exposed to, actively infected with, or recovered from COVID-19. The repertoires were made available in a free public database intended to serve as a resource for research on the immune response to SARS-CoV-2. A de-identified subject ID, COVID-19 status, age in years and sex were almost always included in the sample metadata. Samples were obtained from the ongoing ImmuneRACE study (first 160 participants) and from some 1,300 subjects provided by 6 global collaborators. Where available, HLA class I and class II types were obtained from metadata supplied by the sample provider rather than from assay-based typing. Here is what the overall study found, with its caveats: The quantity of clinical and demographic metadata differed by source and by participant and was supplied without curation.

From a lookup of the germline V gene (reference sequence), CDR1 and CDR2 are MNHNY and SVGAGI. CDR3 length: 14 amino acids, cysteine to phenylalanine. Only the CDR3 part of the read is kept: 42 bases, read in frame from the first base. V and J lose 2 bases and 2 bases, and a span of 7 bases separates them. TCRbeta CDR3 regions were amplified from genomic DNA using the immunoSEQ Assay, a bias-controlled multiplex PCR. On the study's bioinformatics: The number of nucleated cells in each sample was estimated by amplification of reference gene primers within the assay. To quantify the absolute abundance of each unique TCRbeta CDR3 rearrangement, sequence reads were collapsed and filtered. For each sample, productive Simpson clonality was calculated as the square root of Simpson's diversity index across productive rearrangements. Imported from immuneACCESS, the table was reduced by TCRdb to in-frame sequences with V and J called. These copies leave out some clones; in studies compared against another copy, an unresolved V gene accounts for under half, and the cause of the remainder is not known. That table supplies the V and J calls and clone size; D and trimming were determined from the DNA. The table for this sample lists around 150,000 clones; roughly 80% of them were counted only once. The ten largest make up approximately 7% of the sample.

At one collaborating source in Seattle, patients were enrolled during active infection and were followed longitudinally through the course of disease. Collaborating institutions collected whole blood in K2EDTA tubes following their own protocols. For TCRbeta analysis, collaborator samples were shipped as frozen whole blood, as isolated PBMCs, or as DNA extracted from either sample type. The chain uses TRBV6-6 and TRBJ1-5; no D gene call is confident. Sequencing was carried out using peripheral blood. The clonotype originates from a woman between 40 and 55 years old with COVID-19, enrolled during active disease. The DNA reads as follows: TGTGCCAGCAGTTACCAGGCCGGCAATCAGCCCCAGCATTTT. Protein translation: CASSYQAGNQPQHF.